A single sample gave rise to the 32 T cell receptor beta chains below, sequenced in a study of CD8 T cells in ankylosing spondylitis. TCRdb redid the calling of the 5' RACE reads with MiXCR, one entry per CDR3 protein. The table records 800,000 to 900,000 distinct CDR3 sequences, about 11% of them present only once. Study-wide results and limits: What seemed typical of ankylosing spondylitis blood was a TCR beta motif built from about eight highly homologous variants.

These receptors have no known antigen. Sequencing input: blood, either unsorted or a sorted T cell fraction (not recorded which). These receptors were obtained from a male donor with ankylosing spondylitis.

This clonotype was observed once. The chain uses TRBV7-2 and TRBJ1-1, with a tentative D call TRBD1 (5 bases). Between the trimmed V and J ends, which lost 2 bases and 7 bases, there was a span of 14 bases. The CDR3 covers 14 residues. Germline-derived CDR1 and CDR2 are SGHTA and FQGNSA. CDR3 in DNA: TGTGCCAGCAGCTTAAGGCGGCAGGGAGGTGAAGCTTTCTTT. Translation gives CASSLRRQGGEAFF.

There are many counts of this clonotype. The chain joins TRBV4-1 to TRBJ1-2; 8 bases are shared with TRBD1. CDR3 length: 13 residues. Germline CDR1 and CDR2: MGHRA and YSYEKL. V lost 6 bases, J lost 7 bases, and 7 bases stayed unmatched. DNA of the CDR3: TGCGCCAGCAGTTGGACAGGGTTGGCTGGCTACACCTTC. Its protein is CASSWTGLAGYTF.

V is TRBV7-2 and J is TRBJ2-4; D call uncertain. The CDR3 consists of 15 residues. The germline gives CDR1 SGHTA, CDR2 FQGNSA. V dropped 1 base and J dropped 7 bases, with 14 bases sitting between them. This chain's CDR3 is CASSLVGTLENIQYF. CDR3 nucleotides: TGTGCCAGCAGCTTAGTAGGTACCCTCGAGAACATTCAGTACTTC.

The V and J genes are TRBV12-3 or TRBV12-4 and TRBJ2-1; D could derive from TRBD1 or TRBD2 (5 bases each). The CDR3 runs 15 residues. Trimming removed 7 bases at V and 4 bases at J, with 17 bases between. The CDR3 reads CASIPGPPSYNEQFF. CDR3 DNA: TGTGCCAGCATCCCGGGACCCCCTTCGTACAATGAGCAGTTCTTC.

This clonotype was seen repeatedly, ten times or more. This chain uses TRBV29-1 with TRBJ2-3; 7 bases align to TRBD2. This CDR3 has 13 residues. Germline V CDR1 and CDR2: SQVTM, ANQGSEA. V was pared by 8 bases and J by 2 bases, with 7 bases of the junction left unmatched. CDR3 coding DNA: TGCAGCAGTGGGGGAGGGTTCACAGATACGCAGTATTTT. Encoded protein: CSSGGGFTDTQYF.

The chain carries TRBV30 and TRBJ2-5; 11 bases match TRBD1. Per the germline V gene, CDR1 is GTSNPN and CDR2 is SVGIG (reference sequence). After removal of 1 base from V and 1 base from J, the junction contained 14 bases not matched to a gene. The CDR3 consists of 19 residues. The CDR3 protein is CAWSDLDRDRGNIQETQYF. The CDR3 DNA sequence: TGTGCCTGGAGTGATCTCGACCGGGACAGGGGGAATATCCAAGAGACCCAGTACTTC.

This clonotype was observed a few times. This sequence joins TRBV10-3 and TRBJ2-7, with 9 bases matching TRBD1. The CDR3 contains 13 residues. CDR1 is ENHRY, CDR2 SYGVKD, per germline. V shed 9 bases, J shed 5 bases, and the junction held 8 bases outside the gene matches. The CDR3: CAIRPGTGNEQYF. As DNA, the CDR3 is TGTGCCATAAGGCCCGGGACAGGGAACGAGCAGTACTTC.

The chain joins TRBV14 to TRBJ2-4; 11 positions match TRBD2. Germline V lookup: CDR1 SGHDN, CDR2 FVKESK. Trimming removed 0 bases from V and 0 bases from J; junction bases left unmatched: 13. This CDR3 contains 21 residues. CDR3 sequence: CASSQEAGSGTSGLAKNIQYF. The CDR3 bases are TGTGCCAGCAGCCAAGAAGCCGGTTCTGGGACTAGCGGACTAGCCAAAAACATTCAGTACTTC. Full variable domain (rest looked up from reference TRBV14 and TRBJ2-4): EAGVTQFPSHSVIEKGQTVTLRCDPISGHDNLYWYRRVMGKEIKFLLHFVKESKQDESGMPNNRFLAERTGGTYSTLKVQPAELEDSGVYFCASSQEAGSGTSGLAKNIQYFGAGTRLSVL.

This clonotype showed up many times. This sequence joins TRBV3-1 and TRBJ1-6; a weak D match, TRBD1 (5 bases). Trimming shortened V by 7 bases and J by 4 bases, and 14 bases separated the two germline ends. The CDR3 has 15 amino acids. The V gene's germline CDR1 is LGHDT and CDR2 YNNKEL (reference sequence). The CDR3: CASTRRTLYNSPLHF. The DNA of the CDR3 is TGTGCCAGCACTCGCAGGACACTGTATAATTCACCCCTCCACTTT.

The chain carries TRBV9 and TRBJ2-3, with a tentative D call TRBD2 (6 bases). The CDR3 extends over 14 amino acids. Germline-derived CDR1 and CDR2 are SGDLS and YYNGEE. V dropped 6 bases and J dropped 2 bases, with 13 bases sitting between them. CDR3 sequence (DNA): TGTGCCAGCAACCGGGACTCGTACACAGATACGCAGTATTTT. Translation: CASNRDSYTDTQYF.

The rearrangement uses TRBV29-1 and TRBJ2-2; 7 bases match TRBD1. The germline CDR1 and CDR2 sequences are SQVTM and ANQGSEA. The CDR3 spans 13 residues. V lost 6 bases to trimming and J lost 6 bases; unmatched junction nucleotides: 7. The CDR3 loop is CSVGTEPSGELFF. For the CDR3, the DNA is TGCAGCGTCGGGACAGAGCCCTCCGGGGAGCTGTTTTTT.

This clonotype showed up just a few times. J is TRBJ2-7 and V is TRBV15; D possibly corresponds to TRBD1 (5 bases). CDR3 size: 13 residues. V dropped 2 bases and J dropped 5 bases, with 10 bases sitting between them. CDR1 and CDR2 from the germline V gene are LNHNV and YYDKDF (reference sequence). CDR3 protein: CATSRPQGNEQYF. The DNA for the CDR3 is TGTGCCACCAGCAGACCCCAGGGTAACGAGCAGTACTTC. Variable domain in full (rest from reference TRBV15 and TRBJ2-7): DAMVIQNPRYQVTQFGKPVTLSCSQTLNHNVMYWYQQKSSQAPKLLFHYYDKDFNNEADTPDNFQSRRPNTSFCFLDIRSPGLGDTAMYLCATSRPQGNEQYFGPGTRLTVT.

In its sample, this clonotype was seen a few times. This chain links TRBV7-9 with TRBJ1-1; D may be TRBD1 (5 bases). CDR3 length equals 13 residues. Germline CDR1 reads SEHNR; CDR2 reads FQNEAQ (reference sequence). Trimming removed 2 bases at V and 9 bases at J, with 13 bases between. The CDR3 nucleotides read TGTGCCAGCAGCTTAACGACAGACCCTAAAGCTTTCTTT. It yields the protein CASSLTTDPKAFF.

V is TRBV6-5 and J is TRBJ1-5; D not resolved. CDR3 size: 18 residues. With 4 bases removed from V and 3 bases from J, the gap between germline ends came to 22 bases. Germline V lookup: CDR1 MNHEY, CDR2 SVGAGI. The CDR3 sequence is CASSLSPHGLRDNQPQHF. The CDR3 coding sequence is TGTGCCAGCAGTTTGTCCCCCCACGGGTTAAGGGACAATCAGCCCCAGCATTTT.

The rearrangement uses TRBV20-1 and TRBJ2-6; either TRBD1 or TRBD2 may supply D (5 bases each). The CDR3 has 16 amino acids. Between the trimmed V and J ends, which lost 6 bases and 0 bases, there was a span of 15 bases. CDR1 and CDR2 (germline): DFQATT, SNEGSKA (reference sequence). The CDR3 coding sequence is TGCAGTGCCTCTAGAGGGGCAAGCTCTGGGGCCAACGTCCTGACTTTC. Translating it yields CSASRGASSGANVLTF.

This clonotype occurred many times. The chain has TRBV28 and TRBJ1-2; 8 bases align to TRBD1. The V and J ends lost 5 bases and 3 bases, in that order; junction bases with no gene match: 2. The germline V gene has CDR1 MDHEN and CDR2 SYDVKM. This CDR3 has 13 residues. CDR3 sequence (DNA): TGTGCCAGCAGTATGACAGGGGACTATGGCTACACCTTC. Its protein product is CASSMTGDYGYTF.

The chain combines TRBV12-3 or TRBV12-4 with TRBJ1-2; tentative D call: TRBD1 (5 bases). The CDR3 loop spans 14 amino acids. The V and J ends lost 5 bases and 2 bases respectively, with 12 bases between them. The CDR3, as DNA: TGTGCCAGCAGTCACAACAGGCGGAACTATGGCTACACCTTC. It codes for CASSHNRRNYGYTF.

The chain recombines TRBV7-8 with TRBJ2-2, with TRBD1 matching over 8 bases. CDR1 is SGHVS, CDR2 FQNEAQ, per germline. This CDR3 is 15 amino acids long. V dropped 6 bases and J dropped 6; count of bases not matched to a gene: 9. Here the CDR3 DNA reads TGTGCCAGCAGACCCTGGACAGGGCAAGCCGGGGAGCTGTTTTTT. Its translation: CASRPWTGQAGELFF.

This chain links TRBV7-8 with TRBJ2-7; D gene uncertain. Germline-derived CDR1 and CDR2 are SGHVS and FQNEAQ. CDR3 length: 14 amino acids. V was pared by 4 bases and J by 0 bases, with 10 bases between. CDR3 loop: CASSSVGSSYEQYF. In nucleotides, the CDR3 is TGTGCCAGCAGCTCGGTAGGGTCCTCCTACGAGCAGTACTTC.

This clonotype was seen only a few times. The V and J genes are TRBV2 and TRBJ2-7, with D perhaps TRBD1 (5 bases). Germline V gene sequence: CDR1 SNHLY, CDR2 FYNNEI. This CDR3 has 13 residues. V shed 5 bases and J shed 6 bases, with 14 bases lying between them. The CDR3 coding sequence is TGTGCCAGCAGTACCCGGCAGGGCGGCGAGCAGTACTTC. Its protein product is CASSTRQGGEQYF.

The chain joins TRBV4-2 to TRBJ2-1, with 8 nucleotides matching TRBD2. The V gene's germline CDR1 is LGHNA and CDR2 YNFKEQ. The CDR3 sequence is 16 residues long. V was clipped by 6 bases and J by 3 bases; unmatched bases: 10. Written as DNA, the CDR3 is TGTGCCAGCAGTACCTCTTCGGGAGGGATCTACAATGAGCAGTTCTTC. This translates into CASSTSSGGIYNEQFF.

This clonotype occurred a few times. The V and J genes are TRBV20-1 and TRBJ2-3; 10 bases are a match to TRBD2. CDR3 length: 15 residues. The ends lost 6 bases at V and 3 bases at J; junction bases unmatched: 9. The germline V gene has CDR1 DFQATT and CDR2 SNEGSKA (reference sequence). CDR3 nucleotides: TGCAGTGCCCCGCTAGCGGGAGAGGGAACAGATACGCAGTATTTT. Protein product: CSAPLAGEGTDTQYF.

This clonotype was seen at least ten times. The chain employs TRBV4-2 and TRBJ2-1, with 11 bases matching TRBD2. Trimming took 1 base from V and 10 from J; bases not matched to a gene: 9. The CDR3 runs to 16 residues. Germline assignment: CDR1 LGHNA and CDR2 YNFKEQ. CDR3 in amino acids: CASSQVVTSGRGEQFF. The DNA of the CDR3 is TGTGCCAGCAGCCAAGTCGTAACTAGCGGGAGAGGGGAGCAGTTCTTC.

This clonotype has a count of ten or more. V gene TRBV7-3 combines with J gene TRBJ1-1; 7 bases align to TRBD1. CDR3 length: 15 residues. Germline loops: CDR1 SGHTA, CDR2 FQGTGA. Trimming took 2 bases from V and 0 from J; bases not matched to a gene: 3. The DNA for the CDR3 is TGTGCCAGCAGCTTATCAGGGGGAATGAACACTGAAGCTTTCTTT. This translates into CASSLSGGMNTEAFF.

A few counts support this clonotype. The chain links TRBV11-2 to TRBJ2-7, with TRBD2 identical over 15 bases. The J segment lost 5 bases and the V segment lost 2 bases, leaving 10 bases of the junction unmatched. The CDR3 loop spans 18 amino acids. Germline V gene data show CDR1 as SGHAT and CDR2 as FQNNGV. This chain's CDR3 is CASSLPLGLAGGIDEQYF. CDR3 DNA sequence: TGTGCCAGCAGCTTACCATTGGGACTAGCGGGAGGAATCGACGAGCAGTACTTC.

This clonotype showed up just a few times. The chain employs TRBV18 and TRBJ2-1; 10 bases match TRBD2. The CDR3 totals 15 residues. J was trimmed by 4 bases and V by 6 bases; bases with no gene match: 6. Germline assignment: CDR1 KGHSH and CDR2 LQKENI. The CDR3: CASSPSSGRYNEQFF. The CDR3 coding sequence is TGTGCCAGCTCGCCGTCTAGCGGGAGATACAATGAGCAGTTCTTC.

This clonotype was seen more than once but under ten times. The chain has TRBV15 and TRBJ2-7; 7 nucleotides align to TRBD2. V shed 5 bases, J shed 3 bases, and the junction held 7 bases outside the gene matches. The germline V gene has CDR1 LNHNV and CDR2 YYDKDF (reference sequence). The CDR3 sequence is 14 residues long. The CDR3 spells CATSLLRTSYEQYF. DNA of the CDR3: TGTGCCACCAGCCTGCTACGGACTAGCTACGAGCAGTACTTC.

This clonotype was counted a few times. J is TRBJ2-3 and V is TRBV7-2; TRBD2 matches at 9 bases. V shed 3 bases, J shed 8 bases, and the junction held 6 bases outside the gene matches. The CDR3 is 14 residues long. Germline V gene sequence: CDR1 SGHTA, CDR2 FQGNSA. The CDR3 region is CASSLSSGSGTQYF. DNA of the CDR3: TGTGCCAGCAGCTTGAGTAGCGGGAGCGGTACGCAGTATTTT.

At least ten counts were recorded for this clonotype. This chain joins TRBV18 and TRBJ1-1; TRBD1 matches at 7 bases. The V gene end was trimmed by 1 base and the J gene end by 4 bases; junction bases not matched to a gene: 9. Germline values: CDR1 KGHSH, CDR2 LQKENI. The CDR3 sequence is 16 residues long. Here the CDR3 DNA reads TGTGCCAGCTCACCACGACAGGGATACCCCCGCACTGAAGCTTTCTTT. This translates into CASSPRQGYPRTEAFF.

This clonotype was recorded at least ten times. The rearrangement joins TRBV7-2 to TRBJ2-5; possibly TRBD1 or TRBD2 for D (5 bases each). Trimming removed 1 base from V and 2 bases from J, with 8 bases in between. CDR1 is SGHTA, CDR2 FQGNSA, per germline. This CDR3 spans 14 amino acids. In DNA, the CDR3 is TGTGCCAGCAGCTTAGGGGGCGGGCAAGAGACCCAGTACTTC. It specifies CASSLGGGQETQYF.

The chain is built from TRBV10-3 and TRBJ1-5; TRBD1 matches 8 bases. CDR1 is ENHRY, CDR2 SYGVKD, per germline. The CDR3 spans 14 residues. The V gene end was trimmed by 5 bases and the J gene end by 6 bases; junction bases not matched to a gene: 6. The CDR3: CAISRQGQGQPQHF. Here the CDR3 DNA reads TGTGCCATCAGTAGACAGGGGCAAGGTCAGCCCCAGCATTTT.

This clonotype was counted a few times. The chain recombines TRBV10-3 with TRBJ1-5, with D possibly TRBD1 on 5 matching bases. Germline assignment: CDR1 ENHRY and CDR2 SYGVKD. This CDR3 contains 16 residues. Trimming removed 2 bases at V and 4 bases at J, with 15 bases between. The CDR3 reads CAISEGAGNLNQPQHF. The CDR3 region has the DNA TGTGCCATCAGTGAGGGGGCGGGGAACTTGAATCAGCCCCAGCATTTT.